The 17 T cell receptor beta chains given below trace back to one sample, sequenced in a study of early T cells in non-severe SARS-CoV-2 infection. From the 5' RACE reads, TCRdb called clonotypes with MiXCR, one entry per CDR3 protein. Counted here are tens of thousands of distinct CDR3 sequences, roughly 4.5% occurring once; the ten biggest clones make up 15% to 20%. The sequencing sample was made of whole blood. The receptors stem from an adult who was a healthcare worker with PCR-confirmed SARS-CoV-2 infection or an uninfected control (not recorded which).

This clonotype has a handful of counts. In nucleotides, the CDR3 is TGTGCCAGCAGTTACTTCAGGACTAGCGGGGTAACTGGGGCCAACGTCCTGACTTTC. Translating gives CASSYFRTSGVTGANVLTF. This chain links TRBV6-6 with TRBJ2-6; 12 nucleotides align to TRBD2. Germline V CDR1 and CDR2: MNHNY, SVGAGI (reference sequence). This CDR3 comprises 19 residues. Trimming cost V 1 base and J 2 bases; bases outside gene matches: 6.

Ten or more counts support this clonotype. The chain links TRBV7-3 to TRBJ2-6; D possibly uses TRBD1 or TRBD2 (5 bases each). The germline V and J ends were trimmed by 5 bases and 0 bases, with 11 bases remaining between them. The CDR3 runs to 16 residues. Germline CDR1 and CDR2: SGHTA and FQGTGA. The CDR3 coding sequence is TGTGCCAGCAGCCGGGGCGGCCTCTCTGGGGCCAACGTCCTGACTTTC. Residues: CASSRGGLSGANVLTF. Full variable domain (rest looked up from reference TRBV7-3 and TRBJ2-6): GAGVSQTPSNKVTEKGKYVELRCDPISGHTALYWYRQSLGQGPEFLIYFQGTGAADDSGLPNDRFFAVRPEGSVSTLKIQRTERGDSAVYLCASSRGGLSGANVLTFGAGSRLTVL.

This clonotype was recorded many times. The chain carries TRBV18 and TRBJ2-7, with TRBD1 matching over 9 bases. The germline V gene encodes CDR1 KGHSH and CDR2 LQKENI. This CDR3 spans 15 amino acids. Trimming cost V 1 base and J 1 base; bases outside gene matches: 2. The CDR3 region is CASSPLGTGSYEQYF. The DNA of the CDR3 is TGTGCCAGCTCACCACTTGGGACAGGGTCCTACGAGCAGTACTTC.

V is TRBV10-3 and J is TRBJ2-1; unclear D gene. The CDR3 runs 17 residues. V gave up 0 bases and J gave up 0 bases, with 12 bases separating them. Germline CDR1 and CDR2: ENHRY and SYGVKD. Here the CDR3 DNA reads TGTGCCATCAGTGAGTCGGTACAGTGGAGCTCCTACAATGAGCAGTTCTTC. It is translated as CAISESVQWSSYNEQFF.

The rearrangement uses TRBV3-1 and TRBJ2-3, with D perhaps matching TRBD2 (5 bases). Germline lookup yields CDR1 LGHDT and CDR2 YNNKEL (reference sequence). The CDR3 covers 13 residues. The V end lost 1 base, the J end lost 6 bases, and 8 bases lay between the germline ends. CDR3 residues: CASSQGGPDTQYF. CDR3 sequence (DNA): TGTGCCAGCAGCCAAGGCGGGCCGGATACGCAGTATTTT.

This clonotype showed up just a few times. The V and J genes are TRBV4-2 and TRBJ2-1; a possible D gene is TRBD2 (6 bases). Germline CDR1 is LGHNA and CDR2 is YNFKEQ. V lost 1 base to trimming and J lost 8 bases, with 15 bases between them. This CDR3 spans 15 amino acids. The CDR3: CASSQGKGGQDEQFF. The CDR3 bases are TGTGCCAGCAGCCAAGGGAAGGGAGGTCAGGATGAGCAGTTCTTC.

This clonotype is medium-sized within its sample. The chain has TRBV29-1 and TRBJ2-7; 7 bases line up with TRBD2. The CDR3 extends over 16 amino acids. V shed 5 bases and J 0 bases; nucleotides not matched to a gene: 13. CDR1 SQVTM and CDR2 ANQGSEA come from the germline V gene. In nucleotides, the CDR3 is TGCAGCGTTACGGGGGGTCCGAAACACAGCTCCTACGAGCAGTACTTC. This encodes CSVTGGPKHSSYEQYF.

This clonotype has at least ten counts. CDR3 protein: CAWSPYSYEQYF. The CDR3 nucleotides read TGTGCCTGGAGTCCGTACTCCTACGAGCAGTACTTC. J is TRBJ2-7 and V is TRBV30; no reliable D call. The CDR3 consists of 12 residues. The germline CDR1 and CDR2 sequences are GTSNPN and SVGIG (reference sequence). With 2 bases removed from V and 0 bases from J, the gap between germline ends came to 5 bases.

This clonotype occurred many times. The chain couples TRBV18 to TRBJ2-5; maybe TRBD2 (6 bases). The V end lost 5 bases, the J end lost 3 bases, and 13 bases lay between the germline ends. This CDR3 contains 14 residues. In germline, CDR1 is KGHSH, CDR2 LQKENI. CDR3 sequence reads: CASSGGTAEETQYF. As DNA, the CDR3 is TGTGCCAGCTCAGGAGGGACGGCCGAAGAGACCCAGTACTTC.

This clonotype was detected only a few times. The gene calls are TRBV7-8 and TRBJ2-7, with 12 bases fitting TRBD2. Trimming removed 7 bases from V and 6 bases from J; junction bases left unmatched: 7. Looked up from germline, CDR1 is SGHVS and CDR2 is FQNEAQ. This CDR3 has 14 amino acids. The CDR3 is CASMKLAGGFEQYF. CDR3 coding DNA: TGTGCCAGCATGAAACTAGCGGGGGGATTCGAGCAGTACTTC.

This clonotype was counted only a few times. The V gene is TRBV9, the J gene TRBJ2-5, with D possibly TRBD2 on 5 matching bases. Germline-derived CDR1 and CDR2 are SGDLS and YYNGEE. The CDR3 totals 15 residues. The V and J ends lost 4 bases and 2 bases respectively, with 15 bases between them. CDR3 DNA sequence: TGTGCCAGCAGCCCCTGGGCCACGGGGCAAGAGACCCAGTACTTC. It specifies CASSPWATGQETQYF. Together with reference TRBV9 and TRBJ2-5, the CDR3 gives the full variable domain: DSGVTQTPKHLITATGQRVTLRCSPRSGDLSVYWYQQSLDQGLQFLIQYYNGEERAKGNILERFSAQQFPDLHSELNLSSLELGDSALYFCASSPWATGQETQYFGPGTRLLVL.

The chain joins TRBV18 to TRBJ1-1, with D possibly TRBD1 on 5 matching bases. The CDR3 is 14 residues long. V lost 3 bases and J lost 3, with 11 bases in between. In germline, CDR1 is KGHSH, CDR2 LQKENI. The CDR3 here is CASSPYDSDTEAFF. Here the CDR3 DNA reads TGTGCCAGCTCACCTTATGACAGCGACACTGAAGCTTTCTTT.

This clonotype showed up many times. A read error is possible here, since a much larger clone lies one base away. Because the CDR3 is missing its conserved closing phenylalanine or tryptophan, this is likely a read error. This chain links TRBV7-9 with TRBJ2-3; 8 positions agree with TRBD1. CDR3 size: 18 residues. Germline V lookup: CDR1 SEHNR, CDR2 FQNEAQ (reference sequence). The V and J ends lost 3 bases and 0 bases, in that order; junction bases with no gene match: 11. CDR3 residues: CASSFSAGGFGSTDTQYS. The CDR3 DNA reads TGTGCCAGCAGCTTTTCGGCAGGGGGCTTCGGTAGCACAGATACGCAGTATTCT.

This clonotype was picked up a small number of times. The CDR3 nucleotides are TGTGCCATCAGTGAGTTAATTTTGAGCACCCAAGAGACCCAGTACTTC. This encodes CAISELILSTQETQYF. The rearrangement links TRBV10-3 to TRBJ2-5, with D unresolved. Between the trimmed V and J ends, which lost 1 base and 1 base, there was a span of 13 bases. The CDR3 is 16 residues long. CDR1 and CDR2 from the germline V gene are ENHRY and SYGVKD.

The CDR3 loop reads CASSPSWNTEAFF. The CDR3 region has the DNA TGTGCCAGCAGTCCAAGTTGGAACACTGAAGCTTTCTTT. The chain is built from TRBV27 and TRBJ1-1; no firm D call. Germline CDR1 is MNHEY and CDR2 is SMNVEV (reference sequence). The V end lost 5 bases, the J end lost 1 base, and 8 bases lay between the germline ends. This CDR3 has 13 amino acids.

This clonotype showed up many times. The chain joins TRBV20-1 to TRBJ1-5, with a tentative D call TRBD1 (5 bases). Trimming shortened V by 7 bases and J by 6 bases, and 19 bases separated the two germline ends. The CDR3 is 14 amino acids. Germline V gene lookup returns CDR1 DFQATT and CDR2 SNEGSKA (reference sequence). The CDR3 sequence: CSVAGVNPAQPQHF. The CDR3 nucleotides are TGCAGTGTTGCGGGGGTTAACCCCGCTCAGCCCCAGCATTTT.

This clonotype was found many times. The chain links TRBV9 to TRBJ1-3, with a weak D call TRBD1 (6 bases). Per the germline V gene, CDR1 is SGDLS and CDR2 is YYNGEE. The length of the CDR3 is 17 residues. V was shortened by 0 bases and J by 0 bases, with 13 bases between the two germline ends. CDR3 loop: CASSVVGDTDSGNTIYF. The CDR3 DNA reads TGTGCCAGCAGCGTAGTGGGGGACACCGACTCTGGAAACACCATATATTTT.